This T cell receptor (beta chain) was recovered during a study of CD8+CD57+ T cells in acquired aplastic anemia. In the study overall: The sorted CD4+ and CD8+ cells yielded an average about 3.5 ug of DNA.

Sequencing was done on patients that had shown CD8+CD57+ cell expansion by flow cytometry. Acquired aplastic anemia of severe grade affected all patients. Patients were therapy-naive when their blood was sampled. As regards this clonotype: Its antigen is as yet unknown. It is likely a read error, because the conserved phenylalanine at the end of the CDR3 is missing. No DNA is shown, since the ends of the CDR3 on it are uncertain; the CDR3 is the one TCRdb lists.

Germline V gene sequence: CDR1 SGHVS, CDR2 FQNEAQ. Ends included, the CDR3 has 13 residues. Overall study results and limits: Roughly 27 sequences, all CD8+ CDR3, were shared between patients and controls.

Genomic DNA, serving as template, underwent TCR beta VDJ and CDR3 profiling. One entry per CDR3 protein, called by TCRdb with MiXCR from the reads. The table lists about 260,000 distinct CDR3 sequences, approximately 79% of them singletons. The TCR comes from a human donor with aplastic anemia. The sample comprised sorted CD4+, CD8+, or CD8+CD57+ T cells (not recorded which) from PBMCs. The genes are TRBV7-8 and TRBJ2-3; TRBD1, the table's D call, lacks a check against the DNA. CDR3 residues: CASSFRPNGTALS.